This T cell receptor beta chain was sequenced in a study of neurological immune-mediated disorders (dated by TCRdb to between 2018 and 2021). At the level of the whole study: Peripheral blood TCR-beta repertoires from HTLV-I-associated myelopathy (HAM/TSP) patients, multiple sclerosis patients and healthy controls were compared by UMI-based sequencing. Alongside PBMC samples, the set of approximately 100 TCR-beta libraries contained longitudinal samples, technical triplicates, and paired CD4+ and CD8+ T-cell subsets that had been sorted. The cohort was made up of 68 subjects, consisting of roughly 14 HAM/TSP patients, some 35 multiple sclerosis patients and around 20 healthy controls.

cDNA was synthesized by template-switch 5'RACE using a primer with a 10-nucleotide random unique molecular identifier that tagged each TCR transcript. Over 190 million TCR-beta sequences, covering 15-18 subjects, were produced in each sequencing run. The RNeasy kit was used for extraction of total RNA. TCR-beta VDJ regions were amplified with primers for the TCR constant region and the 5'RACE anchor, using the KAPA Real-time Library Amplification kit. Sample indexes and Illumina adaptors were added in a first PCR, after which library yield was increased in a second PCR. After Ampure bead purification, the TCR product of roughly 650 bp was size-selected on a 2% E-gel SizeSelection system. Before pooling, library quality was assessed on a Bioanalyzer, concentration was determined with Qubit, and library quantification was performed with the Kapa Library Quantification kit. Libraries were sequenced paired-end 2 x 150 bp on an Illumina HiSeq 2500. To increase sequence diversity, 25-30% phiX was spiked into each library pool. As for the original processing: The quality-filtered reads were processed with the UMI-based MiGEC pipeline, whose error correction step removed more than 90% of the raw TCR sequences. IMGT germline references were used for alignment of VDJ genes, and clonotypes were defined by a unique CDR3 amino acid sequence together with V-J genes. Clonal expansion, Shannon diversity, and CDR3 relatedness (CalcPairwiseDistances, ClusterSamples) were evaluated with VDJtools, and phylogenetic trees were built with CLCbio workbench. Expanded clones were defined as having at least 8 unique UMIs, based on coefficient-of-variation modelling across technical triplicates. TCRdb cleaned the public reads at Q25 with fastp, built clones with MiXCR and kept in-frame beta chains. Identical CDR3 proteins give one entry, which carries the most common genes and DNA. The V and J calls shown here were made by TCRdb, not taken from the authors' results. Present in this sample are 40,000 to 45,000 distinct CDR3 sequences, 12% of which were seen just once. The ten largest make up roughly 1.3% of the sample.

Results and caveats for the whole study, not just this receptor: TCR clonal expansion was greatest in HAM/TSP patients and smallest in MS patients, who ranked below even healthy controls. Across subjects, expanded clones never shared an identical CDR3 amino acid sequence, which suggests that the TCR-beta repertoires in every group were private.

The healthy controls were volunteers from a blood bank in Maryland, USA. Libraries from unsorted PBMCs were made from 2 million PBMCs kept in RNAlater at -80 degrees C until RNA extraction. Peripheral blood was subjected to Ficoll-Hypaque density gradient centrifugation to isolate PBMCs, which were then cryopreserved in liquid nitrogen. This clonotype was detected many times. Its antigen remains undetermined. There are no base qualities to consult, and no much larger clone falls within one base. Including the terminal cysteine and phenylalanine, the CDR3 comprises 16 residues. Kept here is only the CDR3 DNA, which spans 48 bases and is read in frame from base 1. V is cut back by 1 base and J by 4 bases, with 4 bases in the junction unmatched. Taken from the germline V gene (reference sequence), the CDR1 and CDR2 loops are LGHDT and YNNKEL.

The TCR comes from a female donor in good health. Rearrangement joined TRBV3-1 to TRBJ2-1; 10 central bases correspond to TRBD2. Sequencing input: PBMCs. The CDR3 sequence is CASSQVGLAEYNEQFF. The sequenced DNA: TGTGCCAGCAGCCAAGTTGGACTAGCGGAATACAATGAGCAGTTCTTC.